This TCR beta chain was retrieved from a study of a mutant IDH1 vaccine in newly diagnosed glioma. On the study more broadly: The treated population exhibited a male proportion of about 60%, a female proportion of roughly 40%, and a mean age of about 39 years. Earlier care involved radiotherapy, temozolomide, or both, and the majority received both. Study-level results: Of the patients, more than 80% had vaccine-induced immune responses.

A note on this clone: Its specificity is not known.

TCRdb's table, derived via immunoSEQ multiplex PCR, lists solely in-frame clones and lacks some. The sample records 20,000 or so clones, around 85% being singletons. The CDR3 sequence is 13 residues long. The germline V gene encodes CDR1 SNHLY and CDR2 FYNNEI. The V and J ends lost 1 base and 8 bases respectively, with 11 bases between them. Sample time point: baseline, week 1 (first vaccination visit). Treatment specified: pre-vaccination baseline after standard-of-care therapy. This chain joins TRBV2 and TRBJ1-2, with D perhaps TRBD1 (6 bases). The sample here was PBMCs, taken from a glioma patient treated with radiotherapy, temozolomide or both. The receptor comes from a man aged 40-49 years with glioma. In DNA, the CDR3 is TGTGCCAGCAGTGAAGACAGGGTGCGGGGCTACACCTTC. Protein product: CASSEDRVRGYTF. Full variable domain (remainder filled in from reference TRBV2 and TRBJ1-2): EPEVTQTPSHQVTQMGQEVILRCVPISNHLYFYWYRQILGQKVEFLVSFYNNEISEKSEIFDDQFSVERPDGSNFTLKIRSTKLEDSAMYFCASSEDRVRGYTFGSGTRLTVV.